This T cell receptor (beta chain) was captured in a study of long-term antiretroviral therapy in people with HIV. The study, taken as a whole, reports: In samples taken after ART, diversity increased but remained below transplant donor control levels.

Comments on this clone: What it recognizes is unknown.

It was version v3.0 of the immunoSEQ assay that was run at survey level. The protocol was immunoSEQ multiplex PCR, while the TCRdb copy is restricted to in-frame clones and leaves out a portion. In the table there are roughly 17,000 clones, about 80% of which are singletons. The CDR3 runs 16 residues. V shed 2 bases and J 0 bases; nucleotides not matched to a gene: 6. Germline lookup yields CDR1 SGHDT and CDR2 YYEEEE. The sequence was obtained from a middle-aged man with HIV. The sequencing here drew on unsorted PBMCs, taken 2.1 years after starting antiretroviral therapy. The rearrangement links TRBV5-6 to TRBJ2-5; 8 positions match TRBD2. In DNA, the CDR3 is TGTGCCAGCAGCTTCTTTCGCGGGGGGAACCAAGAGACCCAGTACTTC. Its protein is CASSFFRGGNQETQYF.